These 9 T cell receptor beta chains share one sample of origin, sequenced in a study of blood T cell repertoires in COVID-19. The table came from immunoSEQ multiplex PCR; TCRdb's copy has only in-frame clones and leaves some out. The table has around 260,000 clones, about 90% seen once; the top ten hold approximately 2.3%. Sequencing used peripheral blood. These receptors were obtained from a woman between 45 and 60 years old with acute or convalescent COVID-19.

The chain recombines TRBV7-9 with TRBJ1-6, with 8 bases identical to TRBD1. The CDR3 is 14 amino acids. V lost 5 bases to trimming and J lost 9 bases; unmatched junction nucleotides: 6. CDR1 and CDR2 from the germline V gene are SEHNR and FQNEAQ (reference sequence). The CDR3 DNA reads TGTGCCAGCAGCGTCGGACAGGGAGGTTCACCCCTCCACTTT. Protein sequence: CASSVGQGGSPLHF. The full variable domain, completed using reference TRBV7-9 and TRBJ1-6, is DTGVSQNPRHKITKRGQNVTFRCDPISEHNRLYWYRQTLGQGPEFLTYFQNEAQLEKSRLLSDRFSAERPKGSFSTLEIQRTEQGDSAMYLCASSVGQGGSPLHFGNGTRLTVT.

CDR3 sequence (DNA): TGTGCCAGCAGTTTAGCATCCGGGAGGCGCTTGGGGACTGAAGCTTTCTTT. This encodes CASSLASGRRLGTEAFF. The chain recombines TRBV28 with TRBJ1-1, with unresolved D. CDR3 length: 17 amino acids. CDR1 and CDR2 from the germline V gene are MDHEN and SYDVKM. Trimming shortened V by 2 bases and J by 5 bases, and 21 bases separated the two germline ends.

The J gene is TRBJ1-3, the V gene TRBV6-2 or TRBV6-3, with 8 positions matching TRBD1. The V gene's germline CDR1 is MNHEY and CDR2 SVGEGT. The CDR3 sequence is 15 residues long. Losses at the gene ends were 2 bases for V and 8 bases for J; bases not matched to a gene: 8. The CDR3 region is CASSYRMGQADTIYF. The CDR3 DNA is TGTGCCAGCAGTTACCGAATGGGACAGGCGGACACCATATATTTT.

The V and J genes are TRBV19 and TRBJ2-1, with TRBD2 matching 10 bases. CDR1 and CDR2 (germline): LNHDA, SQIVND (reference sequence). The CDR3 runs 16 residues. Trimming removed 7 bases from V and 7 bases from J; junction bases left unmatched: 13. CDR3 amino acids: CASTQLAGPHRNEQFF. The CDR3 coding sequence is TGTGCCAGTACTCAACTAGCGGGACCTCATAGGAATGAGCAGTTCTTC.

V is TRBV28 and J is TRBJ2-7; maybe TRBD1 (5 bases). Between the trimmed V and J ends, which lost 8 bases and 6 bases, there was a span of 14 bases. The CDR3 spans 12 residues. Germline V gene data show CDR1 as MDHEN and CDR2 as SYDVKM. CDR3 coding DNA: TGTGCCAGCTTTATAAGGGGAACCGAGCAGTACTTC. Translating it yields CASFIRGTEQYF.

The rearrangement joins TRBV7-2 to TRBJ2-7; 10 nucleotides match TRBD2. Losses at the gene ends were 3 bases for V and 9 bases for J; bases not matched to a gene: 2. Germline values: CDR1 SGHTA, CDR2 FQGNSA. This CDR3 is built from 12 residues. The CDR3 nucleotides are TGTGCCAGCAGCTTTTTAGCGGGAGGGCAGTACTTC. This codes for CASSFLAGGQYF.

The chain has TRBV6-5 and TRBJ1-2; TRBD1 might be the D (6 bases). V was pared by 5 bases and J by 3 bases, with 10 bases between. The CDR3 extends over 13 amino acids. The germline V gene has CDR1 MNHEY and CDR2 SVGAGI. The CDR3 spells CASSQDSDYGYTF. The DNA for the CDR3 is TGTGCCAGCAGTCAGGACAGCGACTATGGCTACACCTTC.

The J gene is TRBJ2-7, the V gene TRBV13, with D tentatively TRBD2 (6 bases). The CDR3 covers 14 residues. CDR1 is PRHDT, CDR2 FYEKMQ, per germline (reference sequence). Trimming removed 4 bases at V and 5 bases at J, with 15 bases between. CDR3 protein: CASSSGLTPNEQYF. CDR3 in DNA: TGTGCCAGCAGCTCGGGACTGACCCCTAACGAGCAGTACTTC.

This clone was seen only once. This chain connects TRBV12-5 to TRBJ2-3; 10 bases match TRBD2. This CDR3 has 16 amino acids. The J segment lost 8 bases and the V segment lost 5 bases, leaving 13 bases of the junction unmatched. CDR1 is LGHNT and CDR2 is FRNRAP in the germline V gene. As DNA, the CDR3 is TGTGCTAGTGGTCCTCCGAGCGGGGGGGGTTTTGGTACGCAGTATTTT. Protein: CASGPPSGGGFGTQYF.